This TCR beta chain was sequenced for a study of blood T cell repertoires in COVID-19. The CDR3 length is 14 residues. The V gene's germline CDR1 is SGHVS and CDR2 FQNEAQ. V was trimmed by 2 bases and J by 4 bases, leaving 11 bases between them. Here immunoSEQ multiplex PCR was the method, and the copy in TCRdb shows in-frame clones only, minus some. The sample records about 220,000 clones, 80% being singletons. The rearrangement joins TRBV7-8 to TRBJ1-1; D is unresolved. The TCR sequence derives from a human donor in a cohort sampled during active COVID-19. The sample taken for sequencing was peripheral blood. The DNA of the CDR3 is TGTGCCAGCAGCTTACGAAGGAGGGTCACTGAAGCTTTCTTT. It is translated as CASSLRRRVTEAFF.